A single sample is the source of the 19 T cell receptor beta chains below, sequenced in a study of T cells after yellow fever vaccination. MiXCR was run by TCRdb on the 5' RACE reads, yielding one entry per CDR3 protein. The sample lists a few hundred thousand distinct CDR3 sequences, about 3.7% occurring once. The sample was PBMCs, taken 15 days after the yellow fever booster vaccination. The receptor set was obtained from a man younger than 35 who received the YFV17D yellow fever vaccine.

This clonotype appeared a few times. The chain couples TRBV5-5 to TRBJ2-4; TRBD2 is a possible D gene (7 bases). V lost 7 bases and J lost 5, with 19 bases in between. CDR3 size: 15 residues. Germline V CDR1 and CDR2: SGHKS, YYEKEE (reference sequence). CDR3 protein: CASRDSHGGQNIQYF. The CDR3 coding sequence is TGTGCCAGCCGCGATTCTCACGGGGGGCAAAACATTCAGTACTTC.

The chain employs TRBV7-2 and TRBJ2-7; TRBD1 matches 8 bases. In germline, CDR1 is SGHTA, CDR2 FQGNSA. The CDR3 is 15 amino acids. Trimming removed 5 bases from V and 5 bases from J; junction bases left unmatched: 11. CDR3 DNA: TGTGCCAGCAGCCCCCGCTCGACAGGGGACCACGAGCAGTACTTC. This translates into CASSPRSTGDHEQYF.

This clonotype was observed many times. This chain uses TRBV5-1 with TRBJ1-1, with D possibly TRBD1 on 6 matching bases. Trimming pared 10 bases from V and 4 bases from J, leaving 17 bases between. The CDR3 loop spans 13 amino acids. Germline-derived CDR1 and CDR2 are SGHRS and YFSETQ. The CDR3 DNA is TGCGCCTCCCGGGGGGGCCGGAGCACTGAAGCTTTCTTT. Its protein product is CASRGGRSTEAFF.

This clonotype was seen at least ten times. The chain employs TRBV20-1 and TRBJ1-6; 7 positions match TRBD1. Germline V gives CDR1 DFQATT, CDR2 SNEGSKA (reference sequence). The ends lost 2 bases at V and 7 bases at J; junction bases unmatched: 5. The CDR3 consists of 14 residues. CDR3 amino acids: CSARTRTGNSPLHF. In DNA form, the CDR3 reads TGCAGTGCTAGAACCCGGACAGGAAATTCACCCCTCCACTTT.

This clonotype was seen many times. The gene calls are TRBV7-9 and TRBJ2-1; possibly TRBD1 for D (5 bases). The CDR3 runs to 17 residues. Looked up from germline, CDR1 is SEHNR and CDR2 is FQNEAQ (reference sequence). Trimming cost V 5 bases and J 0 bases, with 17 bases left between them. The CDR3 coding sequence is TGTGCCAGCAGCCCCGCCCTCGGGCAGGGCTCCTACAATGAGCAGTTCTTC. Protein product: CASSPALGQGSYNEQFF. The full variable domain, completed using reference TRBV7-9 and TRBJ2-1, is DTGVSQNPRHKITKRGQNVTFRCDPISEHNRLYWYRQTLGQGPEFLTYFQNEAQLEKSRLLSDRFSAERPKGSFSTLEIQRTEQGDSAMYLCASSPALGQGSYNEQFFGPGTRLTVL.

This clonotype occurred many times. The chain links TRBV4-1 to TRBJ2-1; 12 nucleotides agree with TRBD1. Germline V gene data show CDR1 as MGHRA and CDR2 as YSYEKL. V lost 1 base and J lost 9; bases outside the gene matches: 4. The CDR3 totals 15 residues. The CDR3 sequence: CASSQGDRGRAEQFF. The CDR3 DNA follows: TGCGCCAGCAGCCAAGGGGACAGGGGGCGCGCTGAGCAGTTCTTC.

The CDR3 sequence is CASSSIVFGQREKLFF. CDR3 nucleotide sequence: TGTGCCAGCAGCTCGATTGTTTTCGGACAGAGAGAAAAACTGTTTTTT. The chain recombines TRBV7-6 with TRBJ1-4, with D maybe TRBD1 (6 bases). V lost 4 bases, J lost 8 bases, and 20 bases lay in between. The germline CDR1 and CDR2 sequences are SGHVS and FNYEAQ. CDR3 size: 16 residues.

This clonotype was picked up many times. The gene calls are TRBV19 and TRBJ2-7; D uncertain. This CDR3 has 12 amino acids. The V end was cut by 4 bases, the J end by 4 bases, with 8 bases between. Germline V CDR1 and CDR2: LNHDA, SQIVND (reference sequence). The CDR3 region has the DNA TGTGCCAGTAGTAATAGAGATTACGAGCAGTACTTC. The encoded protein is CASSNRDYEQYF.

This clonotype was observed many times. The chain employs TRBV6-6 and TRBJ1-5; TRBD1 is a possible D gene (6 bases). Germline-derived CDR1 and CDR2 are MNHNY and SVGAGI (reference sequence). The V end lost 5 bases, the J end lost 7 bases, and 21 bases lay between the germline ends. The CDR3 has 16 residues. The DNA of the CDR3 is TGTGCCAGCAGTGGGCGTCCCAGGGGCATCTACCAGCCCCAGCATTTT. Translation: CASSGRPRGIYQPQHF.

The V and J genes are TRBV4-1 and TRBJ1-1, with TRBD1 as a possible D gene (6 bases). The germline CDR1 and CDR2 sequences are MGHRA and YSYEKL. The V and J ends lost 1 base and 8 bases respectively, with 8 bases between them. CDR3 length equals 12 residues. The CDR3 region is CASSQVDREAFF. In DNA form, the CDR3 reads TGCGCCAGCAGCCAAGTAGACAGGGAAGCTTTCTTT.

This clonotype showed up many times. V gene TRBV4-2 combines with J gene TRBJ2-3; D might be TRBD1 (6 bases). Looked up from germline, CDR1 is LGHNA and CDR2 is YNFKEQ. Trimming removed 4 bases at V and 1 base at J, with 12 bases between. The CDR3 totals 15 residues. This CDR3 reads CASSPQGEGTDTQYF. Here the CDR3 DNA reads TGTGCCAGCAGCCCACAGGGCGAGGGCACAGATACGCAGTATTTT.

This clonotype was counted ten times or more. The rearrangement joins TRBV9 to TRBJ1-6; unclear D gene. Germline loops: CDR1 SGDLS, CDR2 YYNGEE. This CDR3 spans 16 amino acids. V was clipped by 0 bases and J by 6 bases, with 13 bases between them. The CDR3 region has the DNA TGTGCCAGCAGCGTAGGACGGGGAATCGGTAATTCACCCCTCCACTTT. It encodes CASSVGRGIGNSPLHF.

This clonotype was found many times. The rearrangement uses TRBV6-2 or TRBV6-3 and TRBJ2-3; 8 bases are a match to TRBD1. Per germline, CDR1 MNHEY and CDR2 SVGEGT. Trimming removed 6 bases from V and 4 bases from J; junction bases left unmatched: 12. The CDR3 has 16 residues. The CDR3 nucleotides read TGTGCCAGCAGGCATTTCGGACAGGGCCTATCAGATACGCAGTATTTT. Its translation: CASRHFGQGLSDTQYF.

This clonotype showed up many times. This chain joins TRBV7-9 and TRBJ2-2, with D uncertain. V dropped 1 base and J dropped 4 bases, with 19 bases sitting between them. Germline CDR1 reads SEHNR; CDR2 reads FQNEAQ (reference sequence). The CDR3 is 18 residues long. Here the CDR3 DNA reads TGTGCCAGCAGCTTAGAAGAGTACGTCCCAGAGAGCACCGGGGAGCTGTTTTTT. Protein: CASSLEEYVPESTGELFF.

This clonotype was counted at least ten times. V and J are TRBV7-2 and TRBJ1-1; D is possibly TRBD1 (6 bases). This CDR3 is 12 amino acids long. The ends were cut back, 5 bases at V and 11 bases at J, with 15 bases in the middle. Germline CDR1 is SGHTA and CDR2 is FQGNSA. In DNA, the CDR3 is TGTGCCAGCAGCCCCCGGGGGCGCGTGGCTTTCTTT. The encoded protein is CASSPRGRVAFF. The variable domain in full, with the rest retrieved from reference TRBV7-2 and TRBJ1-1, is GAGVSQSPSNKVTEKGKDVELRCDPISGHTALYWYRQSLGQGLEFLIYFQGNSAPDKSGLPSDRFSAERTGGSVSTLTIQRTQQEDSAVYLCASSPRGRVAFFGQGTRLTVV.

This clonotype was seen ten or more times. The rearrangement links TRBV29-1 to TRBJ2-7; a possible D gene is TRBD1 (6 bases). Trimming pared 1 base from V and 8 bases from J, leaving 12 bases between. Germline V gene data show CDR1 as SQVTM and CDR2 as ANQGSEA. The CDR3 length is 12 residues. In nucleotides, the CDR3 is TGCAGCGTTGAAGGCCCGACAGGTAAGCAGTACGTC. This gives the protein CSVEGPTGKQYV.

This clonotype was counted many times. V gene TRBV6-6 combines with J gene TRBJ1-3, with D tentatively TRBD1 (5 bases). The CDR3 runs to 14 residues. The germline CDR1 and CDR2 sequences are MNHNY and SVGAGI (reference sequence). Between the trimmed V and J ends, which lost 5 bases and 7 bases, there was a span of 15 bases. The CDR3 nucleotides are TGTGCCAGCAGTCCCGGACACGGGGCGAACACCATATATTTT. Its protein is CASSPGHGANTIYF.

This clonotype was detected many times. The chain uses TRBV4-2 and TRBJ1-2; D not resolved. Trimming stripped 1 base from V and 4 bases from J, with 19 bases between. The germline V gene encodes CDR1 LGHNA and CDR2 YNFKEQ. CDR3 length: 17 residues. The CDR3 DNA sequence: TGTGCCAGCAGCCAAGGCCGCTCTCCTGAAAAATTCTATGGCTACACCTTC. Protein sequence: CASSQGRSPEKFYGYTF.

This clonotype was seen repeatedly, ten times or more. The rearrangement joins TRBV2 to TRBJ2-7; maybe TRBD1 (6 bases). CDR1 SNHLY and CDR2 FYNNEI come from the germline V gene. The germline V and J ends were trimmed by 7 bases and 0 bases, with 10 bases remaining between them. The CDR3 loop spans 13 amino acids. CDR3 sequence (DNA): TGTGCCAGCACCCGACAGGACTCCTACGAGCAGTACTTC. Amino acids: CASTRQDSYEQYF.